The text below deals with one TCR beta chain. No antigen is known for it. Base qualities are not provided; no much larger clone lies one nucleotide away. The time point label, read with the paper, signifies: about 28 days (+/-7) after the second vaccine dose. AZD1222 recipients given second doses at about 4 weeks or at about 12 weeks were pooled, since spike-specific TCR depth and breadth were not found to differ between the two schedules. The vaccinee samples were drawn from two UK trials, COV001 and COV002, one of which was a single-blind randomized controlled phase 2/3 trial testing AZD1222 (ChAdOx1 nCoV-19) in healthy adults. For TCRbeta chain sequencing, PBMC samples were collected from trial participants at day 0 and at day 28 after the second dose. The CDR3 regions of human TCRbeta chains were analyzed by immunosequencing. The paper's data handling went like this. Repertoire TCRs were matched against a reference library of SARS-CoV-2-specific TCRs generated with the MIRA antigen-specificity platform. Breadth meant the fraction of unique TCRs that were SARS-CoV-2-associated, whereas depth meant the fraction of total T cells that were SARS-CoV-2-associated. Using the MIRA data, each spike-specific TCR was assigned both to the spike region to which the TCR was reactive and to a CD4 or CD8 class. Log10-transformed breadth and depth values were compared by one-way ANOVA with Sidak's multiple comparisons tests. TCRdb retrieved this table from immuneACCESS and kept in-frame rearrangements only. Not all clones are present; in checked studies, unresolved V genes account for under half, and no reason is known for the remainder. The DNA gave D and trimming, while V, J and clone size come from that table. The sample table holds 190,000 or so clones, of which 80% to 95% were seen once. The ten biggest clones cover around 1% of the sample.

This specimen belongs to a study of T cell responses to AZD1222 COVID-19 vaccine (dated by TCRdb to about 2021). Study-wide context: TCR sequencing was performed for 230 to 250 trial participants, of whom about 200 were given two doses of AZD1222 and 26 were given two doses of MenACWY control vaccine. Trial participants were enrolled into age subgroups of 18-55, 56-69 and 70-plus years, which contained around 150, 29 and 61 TCR-sequenced participants, respectively.

Reading the germline V gene gives CDR1 MNHEY and CDR2 SVGEGT. V sheds 5 bases and J sheds 4 bases, leaving 12 bases between their ends. Measured from the cysteine to the phenylalanine, the CDR3 is 13 residues long. This entry keeps only the CDR3 DNA: 39 bases, framed from base 1. General conclusions and limits of the study: Participants were mostly white British and included more females than males, and it was suggested by the authors that clonal diversity may have been underestimated. Because no samples from the day 14 peak response were available, repertoires could be characterized only after the peak T cell response. Reportedly, close to half of the unique spike-specific TCRs recognized epitopes lying outside the regions that are mutated in the B.1.351 and B.1.1.7 variants. Vaccine-associated CD4 TCRs spanned the whole spike protein, with dominant responses in regions 160-218 and 743-854. Spike-specific TCR breadth and depth rose significantly after two AZD1222 doses compared with day 0 and with MenACWY recipients. Conclusions about previously exposed vaccinees are limited, since just a handful of AZD1222 recipients were seropositive for SARS-CoV-2 at baseline. The 56-69-year group was small, and its depth increase did not reach significance, likely because of low power.

The sequenced sample was peripheral blood, obtained 28 days after the second AZD1222 dose. Here the chain combines TRBV6-2 or TRBV6-3 and TRBJ2-7; the D gene identity is not certain. This TCR derives from an adult who received the AZD1222 COVID-19 vaccine. The nucleotides read TGTGCCAGCAGTGGAGAGCCCCTATACGAGCAGTACTTC. It translates as CASSGEPLYEQYF.